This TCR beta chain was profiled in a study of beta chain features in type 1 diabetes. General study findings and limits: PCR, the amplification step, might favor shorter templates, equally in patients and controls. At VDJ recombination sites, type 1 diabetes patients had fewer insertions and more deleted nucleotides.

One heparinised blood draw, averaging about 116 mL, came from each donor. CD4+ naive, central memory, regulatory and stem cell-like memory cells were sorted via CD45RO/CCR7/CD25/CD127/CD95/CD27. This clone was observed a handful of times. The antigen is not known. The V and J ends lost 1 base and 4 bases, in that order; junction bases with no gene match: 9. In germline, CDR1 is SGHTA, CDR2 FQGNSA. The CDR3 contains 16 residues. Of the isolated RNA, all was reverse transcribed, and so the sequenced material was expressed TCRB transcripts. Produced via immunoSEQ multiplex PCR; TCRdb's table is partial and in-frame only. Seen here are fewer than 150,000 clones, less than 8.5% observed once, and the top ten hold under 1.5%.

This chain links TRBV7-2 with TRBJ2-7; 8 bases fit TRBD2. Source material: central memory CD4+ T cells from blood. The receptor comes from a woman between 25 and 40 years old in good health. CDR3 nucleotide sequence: TGTGCCAGCAGCTTAGGGAGTAGCGGGATTAGGTACGAGCAGTACTTC. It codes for CASSLGSSGIRYEQYF.